The 15 T cell receptor beta chains below were found in one sample sequenced in a study of response to subunit inactivated influenza vaccine. One entry per CDR3 protein results from TCRdb running MiXCR on the RT-PCR reads. The data show 450,000 to 600,000 distinct CDR3 sequences, approximately 7.6% seen once. The specimen was PBMCs from blood, collected around 25 months after vaccination. These receptors were obtained from a man aged 50 to 69 who received an inactivated influenza vaccine.

This clonotype was seen more than once but under ten times. This sequence joins TRBV10-3 and TRBJ2-3, with TRBD1 matching over 7 bases. The trim removed 2 bases at V and 3 bases at J, leaving 5 bases unmatched. The CDR3 has 15 amino acids. Per the germline V gene, CDR1 is ENHRY and CDR2 is SYGVKD. For the CDR3, the DNA is TGTGCCATCAGTGAGAACGGACAGGTAACAGATACGCAGTATTTT. Its translation: CAISENGQVTDTQYF.

The chain is built from TRBV5-1 and TRBJ2-3, with no clear D. The CDR3 extends over 13 amino acids. Per the germline V gene, CDR1 is SGHRS and CDR2 is YFSETQ. V was pared by 3 bases and J by 4 bases, with 9 bases between. The CDR3 protein is CASSYGASDTQYF. The CDR3 DNA sequence: TGCGCCAGCAGCTACGGAGCTTCAGATACGCAGTATTTT. The variable domain in full, with the rest retrieved from reference TRBV5-1 and TRBJ2-3, is KAGVTQTPRYLIKTRGQQVTLSCSPISGHRSVSWYQQTPGQGLQFLFEYFSETQRNKGNFPGRFSGRQFSNSRSEMNVSTLELGDSALYLCASSYGASDTQYFGPGTRLTVL.

This clonotype has at least ten counts. J is TRBJ2-7 and V is TRBV12-3 or TRBV12-4, with 9 bases matching TRBD2. After removal of 6 bases from V and 3 bases from J, the junction contained 9 bases not matched to a gene. CDR3 length: 15 residues. The CDR3 DNA follows: TGTGCCAGCAGCCGTCTCGGACTAGCGAGCTACGAGCAGTACTTC. Translation: CASSRLGLASYEQYF.

The CDR3 nucleotides are TGCAGTGTTACGACTCAGGGGGCCGGGCCCGGGGAGCTGTTTTTT. It specifies CSVTTQGAGPGELFF. The chain couples TRBV20-1 to TRBJ2-2, with TRBD1 matching over 8 bases. J lost 6 bases, V lost 7 bases, and 13 bases had no gene match. This CDR3 spans 15 amino acids. Per the germline V gene, CDR1 is DFQATT and CDR2 is SNEGSKA (reference sequence).

CDR3 region: CASSLGQSGLPGTQYF. The CDR3 nucleotides are TGTGCCAGCAGCTTAGGGCAATCGGGTTTACCAGGGACCCAGTACTTC. The chain has TRBV7-9 and TRBJ2-5; D unclear. The CDR3 is made up of 16 amino acids. Germline lookup yields CDR1 SEHNR and CDR2 FQNEAQ (reference sequence). V was trimmed by 1 base and J by 7 bases, leaving 19 bases between them.

This clonotype was counted between two and nine times. V is TRBV12-3 or TRBV12-4 and J is TRBJ2-3; D is unresolved. CDR3 size: 13 residues. V dropped 5 bases and J dropped 5 bases, with 11 bases sitting between them. The CDR3 coding sequence is TGTGCCAGCAGTACCAGGCCAGTAGATACGCAGTATTTT. Translated, it gives CASSTRPVDTQYF.

This clonotype was picked up many times. The chain employs TRBV11-2 and TRBJ2-3; D gene unclear. There are 13 residues in the CDR3. The germline V and J ends were trimmed by 4 bases and 8 bases, with 13 bases remaining between them. The V gene's germline CDR1 is SGHAT and CDR2 FQNNGV. As DNA, the CDR3 is TGTGCCAGCAGCTACTCGGACGGTGGTACGCAGTATTTT. Translation: CASSYSDGGTQYF. Complete variable domain (other parts from reference TRBV11-2 and TRBJ2-3): EAGVAQSPRYKIIEKRQSVAFWCNPISGHATLYWYQQILGQGPKLLIQFQNNGVVDDSQLPKDRFSAERLKGVDSTLKIQPAKLEDSAVYLCASSYSDGGTQYFGPGTRLTVL.

The V and J genes are TRBV23-1 and TRBJ2-3; the match to TRBD2 covers 7 bases. TRBV23-1 is marked as an open reading frame, function uncertain. The length of the CDR3 is 14 residues. V was clipped by 7 bases and J by 2 bases; unmatched bases: 6. This CDR3 is CASTELAVTDTQYF. The CDR3 region has the DNA TGCGCCAGCACCGAGCTAGCGGTCACAGATACGCAGTATTTT.

The chain is built from TRBV20-1 and TRBJ1-2, with 7 bases that match TRBD1. Germline trimming cut 0 bases from V and 4 bases from J; bases unmatched to any gene: 5. Germline assignment: CDR1 DFQATT and CDR2 SNEGSKA (reference sequence). The CDR3 consists of 14 residues. The CDR3 DNA follows: TGCAGTGCTAGAGAAGCCAGGGGGGCCTATGGCTACACCTTC. It encodes CSAREARGAYGYTF.

This clonotype was counted between two and nine times. The chain has TRBV12-3 or TRBV12-4 and TRBJ1-4; tentatively, D is TRBD1 (5 bases). The CDR3 contains 14 residues. The germline V and J ends were trimmed by 4 bases and 12 bases, with 18 bases remaining between them. The DNA for the CDR3 is TGTGCCAGCAGTTGGGGGGACCTCGGGGCAGAACTGTTTTTT. Translation gives CASSWGDLGAELFF.

This chain connects TRBV4-3 to TRBJ1-6, with a tentative D call TRBD1 (5 bases). Per germline, CDR1 LGHNA and CDR2 YSLEER. This CDR3 spans 12 amino acids. The V and J ends lost 8 bases and 4 bases respectively, with 6 bases between them. The DNA of the CDR3 is TGCGCCAGCGGGGGTTATAATTCACCCCTCCACTTT. Its translation: CASGGYNSPLHF.

This sequence joins TRBV5-6 and TRBJ2-1; 10 nucleotides match TRBD2. The CDR3 consists of 15 residues. CDR1 and CDR2 from the germline V gene are SGHDT and YYEEEE. V shed 4 bases and J 7 bases; nucleotides not matched to a gene: 8. CDR3 coding DNA: TGTGCCAGCAGCGGAATAGCGGGGGGCGGGAATGAGCAGTTCTTC. Protein sequence: CASSGIAGGGNEQFF. Filled out from reference TRBV5-6 and TRBJ2-1, the complete variable domain reads DAGVTQSPTHLIKTRGQQVTLRCSPKSGHDTVSWYQQALGQGPQFIFQYYEEEERQRGNFPDRFSGHQFPNYSSELNVNALLLGDSALYLCASSGIAGGGNEQFFGPGTRLTVL.

The CDR3 sequence: CATSETGRGIDETQYF. The DNA of the CDR3 is TGTGCCACCAGTGAAACAGGGAGGGGAATTGATGAGACCCAGTACTTC. This sequence joins TRBV24-1 and TRBJ2-5; a possible D gene is TRBD2 (7 bases). The CDR3 is 16 amino acids. Germline CDR1 and CDR2: KGHDR and SFDVKD. Trimming removed 4 bases from V and 5 bases from J, with 19 bases in between.

V is TRBV20-1 and J is TRBJ2-7, with a possible D match to TRBD2 (6 bases). V was shortened by 6 bases and J by 3 bases, with 24 bases between the two germline ends. The CDR3 is 16 residues long. Per the germline V gene, CDR1 is DFQATT and CDR2 is SNEGSKA (reference sequence). The CDR3 DNA follows: TGCAGTGCGAGGGCGGGGTCTAGCGAACAGATCTACGAGCAGTACTTC. Protein product: CSARAGSSEQIYEQYF.

This clonotype was counted between two and nine times. The chain is built from TRBV7-9 and TRBJ1-6; 7 bases line up with TRBD1. V shed 3 bases and J 7 bases; nucleotides not matched to a gene: 3. The length of the CDR3 is 14 residues. Germline lookup yields CDR1 SEHNR and CDR2 FQNEAQ (reference sequence). CDR3 nucleotides: TGTGCCAGCAGCTTGACAGGGAGGAATTCACCCCTCCACTTT. It yields the protein CASSLTGRNSPLHF.